This T cell receptor beta chain appears in the sequencing data of a study of CD8+CD57+ T cells in acquired aplastic anemia. Turning to the study itself: Roughly 3 ug was the average amount of DNA from sorted CD4+ and CD8+ cells. General observations from the study: A set of 25 to 35 CD8+ CDR3 sequences was shared between patients and controls, and these sequences appeared highly expressed in patients.

The CDR3 length is 12 residues. Trimming shortened V by 4 bases and J by 4 bases, and 10 bases separated the two germline ends. Germline V gene lookup returns CDR1 SQVTM and CDR2 ANQGSEA. A word on this clonotype: Its antigen is as yet unknown.

Profiling of TCR beta VDJ combinations and CDR3 sequences used genomic DNA as template. A single record per CDR3 protein comes from TCRdb applying MiXCR to the reads. The repertoire holds about 140,000 distinct CDR3 sequences, with roughly two fifths as singletons. Sequencing used sorted CD4+, CD8+, or CD8+CD57+ T cells (not recorded which) from PBMCs. The rearrangement links TRBV29-1 to TRBJ1-1; D remains ambiguous. The clonotype originates from a human donor in good health, serving as a control. In nucleotides, the CDR3 is TGCAGCGTTGGGGGAGGCGTCACTGAAGCTTTCTTT. Protein product: CSVGGGVTEAFF. The full variable domain, in which reference TRBV29-1 and TRBJ1-1 provide the parts outside the CDR3, is SAVISQKPSRDICQRGTSLTIQCQVDSQVTMMFWYRQQPGQSLTLIATANQGSEATYESGFVIDKFPISRPNLTFSTLTVSNMSPEDSSIYLCSVGGGVTEAFFGQGTRLTVV.